This T cell receptor (beta chain) was found in a study of blood T cell repertoires in COVID-19. Study details: PBMCs, B-cell-depleted T cells, or T cells were the source of the cDNA or gDNA that made up the material.

The CDR3 is 14 residues long. Germline CDR1 SEHNR, CDR2 FQNEAQ (reference sequence). Trimming cost V 4 bases and J 3 bases, with 10 bases left between them. The protocol was immunoSEQ multiplex PCR, while the TCRdb copy is restricted to in-frame clones and leaves out a portion. Of 250,000 to 350,000 clones listed, about four fifths are singletons. The genes are TRBV7-9 and TRBJ1-5, with no clear D. The sample taken for sequencing was peripheral blood. This clonotype was obtained from a woman aged 45-65 years with acute or convalescent COVID-19. The CDR3 DNA reads TGTGCCAGCAGCTCAACTAGAGTCAATCAGCCCCAGCATTTT. Amino acids: CASSSTRVNQPQHF.